This T cell receptor beta chain was observed in a study of memory CD4+ T cells and cytomegalovirus serostatus. Study summary: This sample comes from healthy Belgian adults, fewer than ten CMV seropositive, about 23 seronegative.

Single viable CD3+CD4+CD8-CD45RO+ cells were sorted as the memory CD4+ T cells. Total CD4+ T cells were enriched by CD4 positive selection. Remarks on this clone: Its cognate antigen is unknown.

Study-wide results and limits: The CMV-associated TCR signature appears largely within the CD4+ memory repertoire.

V dropped 0 bases and J dropped 10; count of bases not matched to a gene: 5. The CDR3 sequence is 15 residues long. CDR1 and CDR2 (germline): MGHRA, YSYEKL. The method was immunoSEQ multiplex PCR; TCRdb's version includes in-frame clones alone and lacks a portion of them. The profile covers approximately 50,000 clones, with about three quarters appearing a single time and about 3% taken by the ten largest. The sequence was obtained from an adult in good health and CMV-seropositive. Material: memory CD4+ T cells from blood. The J gene is TRBJ2-1, the V gene TRBV4-1; 11 positions match TRBD2. For the CDR3, the DNA is TGCGCCAGCAGCCAAGATGAGGTAGCGGGAGGGGAGCAGTTCTTC. As protein: CASSQDEVAGGEQFF.